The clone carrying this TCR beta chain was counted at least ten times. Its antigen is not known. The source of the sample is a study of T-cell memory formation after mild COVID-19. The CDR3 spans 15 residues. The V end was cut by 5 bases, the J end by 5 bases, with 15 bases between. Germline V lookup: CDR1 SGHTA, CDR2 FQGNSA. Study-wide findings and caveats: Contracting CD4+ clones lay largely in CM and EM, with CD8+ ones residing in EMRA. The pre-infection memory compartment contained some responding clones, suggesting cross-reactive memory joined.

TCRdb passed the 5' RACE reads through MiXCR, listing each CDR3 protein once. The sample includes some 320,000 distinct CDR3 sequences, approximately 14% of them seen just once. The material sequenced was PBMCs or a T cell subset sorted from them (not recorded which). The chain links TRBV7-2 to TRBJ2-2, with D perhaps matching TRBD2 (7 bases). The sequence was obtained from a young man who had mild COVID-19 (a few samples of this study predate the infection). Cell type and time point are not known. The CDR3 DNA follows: TGTGCCAGCAGCCCGGGGGGCCCGGGTACCGGGGAGCTGTTTTTT. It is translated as CASSPGGPGTGELFF.